The 11 T cell receptor beta chains reported below all come from one sample, sequenced in a study of T cells in women clearing cervical HPV infection. Sequenced by immunoSEQ multiplex PCR; TCRdb stores in-frame clones only, minus some. Recorded for this sample: 25,000 to 35,000 clones. The specimen sequenced was blood buffy coat. These receptors were obtained from a woman aged 18 to 75 with a cervical HPV16 infection that either progressed to CIN3+ or cleared (not recorded which).

About this clone: Read sequence stops 3 residues before the CDR3 end, and the germline J gene provides the missing end. V usage is TRBV20-1 and J usage is TRBJ2-5; D unclear. V was pared by 0 bases and J by 4 bases, with 18 bases between. The CDR3 has 16 amino acids. Germline V CDR1 and CDR2: DFQATT, SNEGSKA (reference sequence). CDR3 protein: CSARDIGSSEAETQYF. CDR3 bases read: TGCAGTGCTAGAGATATCGGTAGCTCCGAGGCAGAGACC.

In regard to this clone: The read ends 3 residues before the CDR3 terminus; that terminus is restored from the germline J gene. This chain links TRBV5-1 with TRBJ2-3; D is possibly TRBD2 (7 bases). Germline V gene lookup returns CDR1 SGHRS and CDR2 YFSETQ. V was clipped by 3 bases and J by 4 bases, with 15 bases between them. The CDR3 totals 15 residues. The CDR3 DNA, read in part, is TGCGCCAGCAGCTCCTCCAGGGGAGGGGCAGATACG. Amino acid sequence: CASSSSRGGADT. Given in full, the CDR3 is CASSSSRGGADTQYF. The variable domain in full, with the rest retrieved from reference TRBV5-1 and TRBJ2-3, is KAGVTQTPRYLIKTRGQQVTLSCSPISGHRSVSWYQQTPGQGLQFLFEYFSETQRNKGNFPGRFSGRQFSNSRSEMNVSTLELGDSALYLCASSSSRGGADTQYFGPGTRLTVL.

To note about this clone: The read falls 3 residues short of the CDR3 end, and the missing part is taken from the germline J gene. The V call is TRBV2, the J call TRBJ2-7; 8 positions match TRBD2. Germline CDR1 SNHLY, CDR2 FYNNEI. This CDR3 is 13 amino acids long. With 11 bases clipped from V and 6 bases from J, the junction kept 12 bases outside the gene matches. The part of the CDR3 DNA that was read is TGTGCCGGCTCGGGACTAGGAGCTGGCGAG. Translation gives CAGSGLGAGE. The CDR3 in its entirety is CAGSGLGAGEQYF.

With regard to this clone: Sequencing ends 3 residues short of the CDR3 end; the germline J gene provides the rest. The rearrangement links TRBV7-3 to TRBJ2-7, with 7 bases aligning to TRBD2. The CDR3 contains 14 residues. With 5 bases clipped from V and 5 bases from J, the junction kept 9 bases outside the gene matches. Germline CDR1 is SGHTA and CDR2 is FQGTGA. The DNA read from the CDR3 is TGTGCCAGCAGCCCACCCGGACTAGACCACGAG. Its protein is CASSPPGLDHE. The full CDR3 sequence reads CASSPPGLDHEQYF.

About this clone itself: Read data end 3 residues before the CDR3 end; the end is taken from the germline J gene. This chain joins TRBV30 and TRBJ2-7; 8 bases map to TRBD1. V lost 5 bases, J lost 6 bases, and 3 bases stayed unmatched. The CDR3 runs 11 residues. Germline V gene sequence: CDR1 GTSNPN, CDR2 SVGIG (reference sequence). The sequenced part of the CDR3 DNA is TGTGCCTGGGGACAGGGAAGCGAG. Encoded protein: CAWGQGSE. The complete CDR3 protein is CAWGQGSEQYF.

For this clone: The read terminates 3 residues before the CDR3 end, so the remaining end is supplied by the germline J gene. This rearrangement joins TRBV20-1 to TRBJ1-2, with D maybe TRBD1 (5 bases). From germline, CDR1 is DFQATT and CDR2 SNEGSKA (reference sequence). The CDR3 loop spans 11 amino acids. The CDR3 loop reads CSARLGGGYTF. CDR3 DNA, as far as it was read: TGCAGTGCTAGGCTCGGGGGAGGC.

Incomplete CDR3 DNA: TGTGCCAGCTGGGGGGGTTACACCGGGGAG. It yields the protein CASWGGYTGE. The full CDR3 protein is CASWGGYTGELFF. This sequence joins TRBV5-8 and TRBJ2-2, with 7 nucleotides matching TRBD2. The read is 3 residues too short to cover the CDR3 end, so that end is filled in from the germline J gene. Germline trimming cut 7 bases from V and 3 bases from J; bases unmatched to any gene: 3. There are 13 residues in the CDR3. Per the germline V gene, CDR1 is SGHTS and CDR2 is YDEGEE.

On this clone: Coverage ceases 3 residues before the CDR3 finishes, and the germline J gene fills in the end. This chain uses TRBV11-1 with TRBJ1-1; tentatively, D is TRBD1 (5 bases). V dropped 10 bases and J dropped 0 bases, with 12 bases sitting between them. CDR3 length equals 13 residues. Germline CDR1 SGHAT, CDR2 FQDESV (reference sequence). CDR3 sequence reads: CATRKGLNTEAFF. The CDR3 DNA, read in part, is TGTGCCACTCGGAAGGGGTTGAACACTGAA.

About this clone itself: The observed sequence ends 3 residues before the CDR3 terminus, with the missing tail filled in from the germline J gene. The V gene is TRBV7-6, the J gene TRBJ2-5, with 7 bases that match TRBD2. V dropped 3 bases and J dropped 0; count of bases not matched to a gene: 10. The CDR3 contains 17 residues. Germline CDR1 SGHVS, CDR2 FNYEAQ. The CDR3 DNA, read in part, is TGTGCCAGCAGCTTTCTCCCCGCTAGCGGAAACCAAGAGACC. It translates to CASSFLPASGNQET. The full CDR3 protein is CASSFLPASGNQETQYF. The variable domain in full, with the rest retrieved from reference TRBV7-6 and TRBJ2-5, is GAGVSQSPRYKVTKRGQDVALRCDPISGHVSLYWYRQALGQGPEFLTYFNYEAQQDKSGLPNDRFSAERPEGSISTLTIQRTEQRDSAMYRCASSFLPASGNQETQYFGPGTRLLVL.

The CDR3 sequence is CASSFTGVGDTDTQYF. Incomplete CDR3 DNA: TGTGCCAGCAGCTTTACAGGGGTGGGGGACACAGATACG. The chain recombines TRBV12-3 or TRBV12-4 with TRBJ2-3; 7 nucleotides line up with TRBD1. The read falls 3 residues short of the CDR3 end, and the missing part is taken from the germline J gene. The J segment lost 2 bases and the V segment lost 6 bases, leaving 11 bases of the junction unmatched. The CDR3 is 16 residues long.

Of note for this clone: The CDR3 extends 3 residues past the end of the read, so its final part is completed from the germline J gene. The J gene is TRBJ1-6, the V gene TRBV12-5; 10 nucleotides line up with TRBD1. V trimming: 1 base; J trimming: 6 bases; junction bases outside the gene matches: 0. The germline V gene has CDR1 LGHNT and CDR2 FRNRAP. The CDR3 is made up of 15 amino acids. Incomplete CDR3 DNA: TGTGCTAGTGGTTTGGGGACAGGGGGTAATTCACCC. Its protein product is CASGLGTGGNSP. The CDR3 in full is CASGLGTGGNSPLHF.